This T cell receptor (beta chain) was recovered during a study of a mutant IDH1 vaccine in newly diagnosed glioma. Worth noting for this clone: Its antigen is unidentified.

V gave up 4 bases and J gave up 7 bases, with 9 bases separating them. This CDR3 has 13 residues. Germline CDR1 is SGHRS and CDR2 is YFSETQ. As to time point: week 23, last vaccination. What each vaccine dose contained was 300 ug of mutant IDH1 20-mer peptide, accompanied by topical imiquimod. Libraries were prepared by immunoSEQ multiplex PCR; TCRdb keeps only in-frame clonotypes and omits some of them. This table holds roughly 43,000 clones, about 81% found once. The chain couples TRBV5-1 to TRBJ1-6; D is ambiguous. The sequenced sample was PBMCs, obtained from a glioma patient whose treatment included an IDH1 peptide vaccine. This clonotype was sampled from a woman under 30 with glioma. Some clones in this sample may be carry-over from other donors' samples. The chain's CDR3 is CASSSTQNSPLHF. As DNA, the CDR3 is TGCGCCAGCAGCAGCACACAGAATTCACCCCTCCACTTT.